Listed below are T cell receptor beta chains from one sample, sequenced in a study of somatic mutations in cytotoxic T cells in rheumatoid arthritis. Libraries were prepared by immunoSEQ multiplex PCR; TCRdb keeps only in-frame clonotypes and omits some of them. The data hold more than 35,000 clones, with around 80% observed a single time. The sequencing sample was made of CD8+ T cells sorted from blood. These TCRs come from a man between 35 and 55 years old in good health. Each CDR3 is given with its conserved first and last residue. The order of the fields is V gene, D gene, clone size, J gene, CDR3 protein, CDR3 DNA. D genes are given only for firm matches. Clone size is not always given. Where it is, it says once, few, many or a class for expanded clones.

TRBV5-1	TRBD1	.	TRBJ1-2	CASGAGTGGNYGYTF	TGCGCCAGCGGAGCCGGGACAGGGGGCAACTATGGCTACACCTTC
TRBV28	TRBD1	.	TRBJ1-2	CASSPWDSTYNYGYTF	TGTGCCAGCAGTCCGTGGGACAGCACCTATAACTATGGCTACACCTTC
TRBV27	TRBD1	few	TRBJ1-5	CASSSSGGRHQPQHF	TGTGCCAGCAGTTCGTCAGGGGGGAGACATCAGCCCCAGCATTTT
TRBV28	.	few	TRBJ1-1	CASSFLPGTTEAFF	TGTGCCAGCAGTTTTCTTCCAGGGACAACTGAAGCTTTCTTT
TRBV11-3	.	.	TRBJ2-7	CASSLDSGLTYEQYF	TGTGCCAGCAGCTTAGATTCGGGGCTCACCTACGAGCAGTACTTC
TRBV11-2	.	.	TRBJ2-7	CASSLLGSYEQYF	TGTGCCAGCAGCTTACTGGGATCCTACGAGCAGTACTTC
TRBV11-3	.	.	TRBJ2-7	CASSLSGLEQYF	TGTGCCAGCAGCTTGAGCGGCTTGGAGCAGTACTTC
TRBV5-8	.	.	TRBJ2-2	CASSPGQALGGELFF	TGTGCCAGCAGTCCGGGGCAGGCTCTAGGCGGGGAGCTGTTTTTT
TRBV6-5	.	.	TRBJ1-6	CASTDSGLNSPLHF	TGTGCCAGCACCGACTCGGGACTGAATTCACCCCTCCACTTT
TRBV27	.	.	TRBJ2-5	CASSFNRAVETQYF	TGTGCCAGCAGTTTTAACAGGGCCGTGGAGACCCAGTACTTC
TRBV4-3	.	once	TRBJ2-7	CASSQEDTAGYEQYF	TGCGCCAGCAGCCAAGAGGACACAGCTGGATACGAGCAGTACTTC
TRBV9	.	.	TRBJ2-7	CASSTDVGYEQYF	TGTGCCAGCAGCACCGACGTAGGCTACGAGCAGTACTTC
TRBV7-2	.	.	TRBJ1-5	CASSPRNQPQHF	TGTGCCAGCTCCCCAAGGAATCAGCCCCAGCATTTT
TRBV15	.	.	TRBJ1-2	CATQDRNYGYTF	TGTGCCACCCAAGACAGGAACTATGGCTACACCTTC
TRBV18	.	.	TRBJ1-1	CASSPLGNTEAFF	TGTGCCAGCTCACCCCTAGGGAACACTGAAGCTTTCTTT
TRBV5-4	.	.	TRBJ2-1	CASSLPYLGEQFF	TGTGCCAGCAGCTTGCCCTATTTGGGGGAGCAGTTCTTC
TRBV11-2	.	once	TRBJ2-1	CASGTYNEQFF	TGTGCCAGCGGGACTTACAATGAGCAGTTCTTC
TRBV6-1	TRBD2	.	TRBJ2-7	CASSIRLAESYEQYF	TGTGCCAGCAGTATCCGACTAGCGGAGAGCTACGAGCAGTACTTC
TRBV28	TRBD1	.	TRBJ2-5	CASSIQGAEETQYF	TGTGCCAGCAGCATACAGGGGGCAGAAGAGACCCAGTACTTC
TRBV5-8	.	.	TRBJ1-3	CASSPSGNTIYF	TGTGCCAGCAGCCCCTCTGGAAACACCATATATTTT
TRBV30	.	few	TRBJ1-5	CAWSTTGGRQPQHF	TGTGCCTGGAGTACTACAGGTGGTCGGCAGCCCCAGCATTTT
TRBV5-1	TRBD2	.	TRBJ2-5	CASSPGLAGRETQYF	TGCGCCAGCAGCCCGGGACTAGCGGGGAGGGAGACCCAGTACTTC
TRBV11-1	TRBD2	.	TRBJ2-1	CASSVRLAGTNEQFF	TGTGCCAGCAGCGTACGACTAGCGGGAACCAATGAGCAGTTCTTC
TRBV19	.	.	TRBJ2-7	CASSIAGVTYEQYF	TGTGCCAGTAGTATAGCAGGGGTGACCTACGAGCAGTACTTC
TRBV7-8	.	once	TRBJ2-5	CASSPEYQETQYF	TGTGCCAGCAGCCCGGAGTACCAAGAGACCCAGTACTTC
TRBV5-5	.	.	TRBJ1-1	CASSLGPWDTEAFF	TGTGCCAGCAGCTTGGGCCCCTGGGACACTGAAGCTTTCTTT
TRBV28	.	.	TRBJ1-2	CASSLTTKLDNYGYTF	TGTGCCAGCAGTTTAACAACGAAATTAGATAACTATGGCTACACCTTC
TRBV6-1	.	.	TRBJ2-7	CASSAPAISYEQYF	TGTGCCAGCAGTGCCCCCGCGATCTCCTACGAGCAGTACTTC
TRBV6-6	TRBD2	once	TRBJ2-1	CASSRDRTSGYNEQFF	TGTGCCAGCAGTAGGGATAGGACTAGCGGATACAATGAGCAGTTCTTC
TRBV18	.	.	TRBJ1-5	CASSPTGVNQPQHF	TGTGCCAGCTCACCAACGGGAGTCAATCAGCCCCAGCATTTT